This T cell receptor (beta chain) was obtained from a study of blood T cell repertoires in COVID-19. The assay was immunoSEQ multiplex PCR, and TCRdb's table has in-frame clones only and misses some. Among tens of thousands of clones listed, around 92% were seen once. CDR3 length equals 18 residues. The sequence was collected from a human donor in a cohort sampled during active COVID-19. The sequenced material came from peripheral blood. V usage is TRBV21-1 and J usage is TRBJ2-5; the D call in the table, TRBD2, was not verified against the DNA. TRBV21-1 is a recognized pseudogene. The CDR3 here is CASSRHTVLQRELETQYF. CDR3 sequence (DNA): TGTGCCAGCAGCCGCCACACAGTTTTACAGCGGGAGTTAGAGACCCAGTACTTC.